The 17 T cell receptor beta chains given below trace back to one sample, sequenced in a study of T cells in Graves' hyperthyroidism and ophthalmopathy. Using RNA transcripts as the source, TCR beta CDR3 regions were amplified. First-round RT-PCR with HTBI primers amplified the TCR CDR3 region. TCRdb ran MiXCR on the multiplex PCR reads and lists one entry per CDR3 protein. The table includes hundreds of thousands of distinct CDR3 sequences, approximately 25% detected once. The specimen sequenced was blood. The receptors were sampled from a man aged 45 to 65 with Graves' hyperthyroidism.

The gene calls are TRBV20-1 and TRBJ2-1; 11 bases align to TRBD2. The CDR3 runs 15 residues. Germline CDR1 reads DFQATT; CDR2 reads SNEGSKA (reference sequence). V gave up 5 bases and J gave up 9 bases; unmatched junction bases: 12. Written as DNA, the CDR3 is TGCAGTGCTCTGCGTTTTAGCGGGAGGGATCGTGAGCAGTTCTTC. Translating gives CSALRFSGRDREQFF.

The chain uses TRBV10-3 and TRBJ2-3, with D possibly matching TRBD2 (5 bases). Germline values: CDR1 ENHRY, CDR2 SYGVKD. The CDR3 length is 14 residues. The ends were cut back, 6 bases at V and 2 bases at J, with 12 bases in the middle. CDR3: CAISQRASTDTQYF. In nucleotides, the CDR3 is TGTGCCATCAGCCAGAGGGCGTCCACAGATACGCAGTATTTT.

This clonotype has a handful of counts. The chain uses TRBV29-1 and TRBJ2-1, with D possibly TRBD2 on 6 matching bases. CDR1 and CDR2 (germline): SQVTM, ANQGSEA. CDR3 size: 15 residues. V gave up 0 bases and J gave up 0 bases, with 9 bases separating them. This CDR3 is CSVEDGSNSYNEQFF. CDR3 coding DNA: TGCAGCGTTGAAGACGGGAGTAACTCCTACAATGAGCAGTTCTTC.

J is TRBJ2-1 and V is TRBV9; 8 positions agree with TRBD2. This CDR3 region has 15 residues. With V trimmed by 0 bases and J by 2 bases, 1 base remained unmatched. Germline V gene sequence: CDR1 SGDLS, CDR2 YYNGEE. The CDR3 DNA sequence: TGTGCCAGCAGCGTAGACGGGAGGGCCTACAATGAGCAGTTCTTC. Translated, it gives CASSVDGRAYNEQFF.

This clonotype occurred a few times. This chain links TRBV15 with TRBJ2-7; D is perhaps TRBD2 (6 bases). V was cut by 0 bases and J by 3 bases, with 12 bases left in between. The CDR3 is made up of 15 amino acids. In germline, CDR1 is LNHNV, CDR2 YYDKDF (reference sequence). The DNA for the CDR3 is TGTGCCACCAGCAGAGATCGGGGGTCAAACTACGAGCAGTACTTC. This sequence encodes CATSRDRGSNYEQYF.

The rearrangement joins TRBV6-1 to TRBJ1-4; D not certain. The V gene lost 1 base and the J gene lost 8 bases, with 17 bases spanning the gap. The CDR3 is 16 residues long. Germline assignment: CDR1 MNHNS and CDR2 SASEGT. In DNA, the CDR3 is TGTGCCAGCAGTGAAGGTCAAGGACCCCATGGCGAAAAACTGTTTTTT. Translating it yields CASSEGQGPHGEKLFF.

This clonotype occurred a few times. This rearrangement joins TRBV6-1 to TRBJ1-2, with D perhaps TRBD1 (5 bases). Germline loops: CDR1 MNHNS, CDR2 SASEGT. The CDR3 loop spans 16 amino acids. V lost 2 bases and J lost 4, with 17 bases in between. The CDR3 sequence is CASSESGRQPAYGYTF. The CDR3 DNA reads as TGTGCCAGCAGTGAAAGTGGTAGACAGCCAGCCTATGGCTACACCTTC.

This clonotype was seen only a few times. The V and J genes are TRBV5-1 and TRBJ2-5; the D gene is possibly TRBD1 (6 bases). Trimming took off 3 bases at V and 2 bases at J, with 14 bases between the two ends. The CDR3 has 15 residues. Per germline, CDR1 SGHRS and CDR2 YFSETQ. Here the CDR3 DNA reads TGCGCCAGCAGCTCGGAAGGGGGATCGCAAGAGACCCAGTACTTC. This encodes CASSSEGGSQETQYF.

The chain links TRBV3-1 to TRBJ2-2, with 7 bases that match TRBD2. CDR3 size: 16 residues. The germline V gene has CDR1 LGHDT and CDR2 YNNKEL (reference sequence). The ends lost 2 bases at V and 7 bases at J; junction bases unmatched: 10. CDR3 protein: CASSQSHGLGIGELFF. The CDR3 coding sequence is TGTGCCAGCAGCCAAAGCCATGGACTAGGGATCGGGGAGCTGTTTTTT.

At least ten counts were recorded for this clonotype. This chain joins TRBV7-2 and TRBJ2-7; TRBD2 matches at 9 bases. The CDR3 spans 14 residues. Germline CDR1 SGHTA, CDR2 FQGNSA. The V gene end was trimmed by 1 base and the J gene end by 3 bases; junction bases not matched to a gene: 1. CDR3 DNA sequence: TGTGCCAGCAGCTTAGTAGCGGGAGACTACGAGCAGTACTTC. This codes for CASSLVAGDYEQYF.

This clonotype came up a few times. A read error may be the cause here, since a much bigger clone is one base away. The rearrangement uses TRBV11-3 and TRBJ1-1; D remains ambiguous. This CDR3 is 11 amino acids long. With 5 bases removed from V and 4 bases from J, the gap between germline ends came to 5 bases. Germline V lookup: CDR1 SGHNT, CDR2 YENEEA. DNA for the CDR3: TGTGCCAGCAGCCCGGCCACTGAAGCTTTCTTT. It is translated as CASSPATEAFF.

This clonotype was detected a few times. The J gene is TRBJ1-2, the V gene TRBV19; TRBD1 agrees at 7 bases. Per germline, CDR1 LNHDA and CDR2 SQIVND (reference sequence). CDR3 length: 13 amino acids. Losses at the gene ends were 5 bases for V and 8 bases for J; bases not matched to a gene: 8. DNA of the CDR3: TGTGCCAGTAGTCCTACAGGGGTAAAAGGCTACACCTTC. The encoded protein is CASSPTGVKGYTF.

Concerning this clonotype itself: One end of the junction fails to match germline, which may point to a read error. The rearrangement uses TRBV20-1 and TRBJ2-1; D ambiguous. Per the germline V gene, CDR1 is DFQATT and CDR2 is SNEGSKA (reference sequence). This CDR3 spans 11 amino acids. The CDR3 spells CSAPRRDERFF. CDR3 in DNA: TGCAGTGCTCCGCGGCGCGATGAGCGGTTCTTC.

The genes are TRBV7-9 and TRBJ2-1; unclear D gene. V dropped 3 bases and J dropped 3 bases, with 12 bases sitting between them. Germline V lookup: CDR1 SEHNR, CDR2 FQNEAQ (reference sequence). There are 15 residues in the CDR3. The CDR3 reads CASSLVSPVYNEQFF. The CDR3 DNA reads as TGTGCCAGCAGCTTGGTTTCCCCCGTCTACAATGAGCAGTTCTTC.

This chain connects TRBV6-9 to TRBJ1-6; D gene ambiguous. Per germline, CDR1 MNHGY and CDR2 SVAAGI. The CDR3 length is 14 residues. V lost 8 bases, J lost 3 bases, and 11 bases lay in between. The CDR3 region has the DNA TGTGCCAGCGGTTTGGCAGGCTATAATTCACCCCTCCACTTT. Translation gives CASGLAGYNSPLHF.

This clonotype has a count of ten or more. This chain connects TRBV12-3 or TRBV12-4 to TRBJ2-7, with 7 bases identical to TRBD1. J was trimmed by 3 bases and V by 4 bases; bases with no gene match: 9. There are 15 residues in the CDR3. The CDR3 region is CASSYDRAGVYEQYF. In nucleotides, the CDR3 is TGTGCCAGCAGTTACGACAGGGCCGGGGTCTACGAGCAGTACTTC.

This clonotype occurred many times. One end of the junction is discordant with germline, which a read error may explain. The chain combines TRBV12-3 or TRBV12-4 with TRBJ2-3, with D possibly being TRBD1 (5 bases). This CDR3 spans 12 amino acids. CDR3 in DNA: TGTGCCAGCAGTTTGCAGGGTAGATACGCCCATTTT. Translation: CASSLQGRYAHF.